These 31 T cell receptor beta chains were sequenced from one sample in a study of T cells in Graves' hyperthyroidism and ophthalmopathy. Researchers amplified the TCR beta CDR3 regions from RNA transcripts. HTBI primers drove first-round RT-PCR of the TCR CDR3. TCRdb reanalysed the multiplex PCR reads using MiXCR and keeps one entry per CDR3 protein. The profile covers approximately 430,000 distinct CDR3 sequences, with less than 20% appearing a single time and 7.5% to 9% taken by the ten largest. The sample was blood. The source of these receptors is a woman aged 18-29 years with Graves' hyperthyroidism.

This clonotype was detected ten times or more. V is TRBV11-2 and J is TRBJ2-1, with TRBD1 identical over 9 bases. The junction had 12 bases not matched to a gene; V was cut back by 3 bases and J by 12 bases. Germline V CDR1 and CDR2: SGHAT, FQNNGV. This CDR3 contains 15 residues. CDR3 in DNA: TGTGCCAGCAGCTTTGTTGAGGGACAGGGAAAAGGGCAGTTCTTC. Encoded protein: CASSFVEGQGKGQFF.

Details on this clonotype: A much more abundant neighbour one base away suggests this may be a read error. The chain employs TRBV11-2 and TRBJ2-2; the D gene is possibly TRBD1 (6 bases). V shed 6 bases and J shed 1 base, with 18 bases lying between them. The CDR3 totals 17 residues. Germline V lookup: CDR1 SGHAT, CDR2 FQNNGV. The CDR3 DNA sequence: TGTGCCAGCAGGCGCGGGCCCGAACAGGGGAACACCGGGGAGCTGTTTTTT. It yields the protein CASRRGPEQGNTGELFF. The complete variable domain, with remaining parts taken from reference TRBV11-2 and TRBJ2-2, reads EAGVAQSPRYKIIEKRQSVAFWCNPISGHATLYWYQQILGQGPKLLIQFQNNGVVDDSQLPKDRFSAERLKGVDSTLKIQPAKLEDSAVYLCASRRGPEQGNTGELFFGEGSRLTVL.

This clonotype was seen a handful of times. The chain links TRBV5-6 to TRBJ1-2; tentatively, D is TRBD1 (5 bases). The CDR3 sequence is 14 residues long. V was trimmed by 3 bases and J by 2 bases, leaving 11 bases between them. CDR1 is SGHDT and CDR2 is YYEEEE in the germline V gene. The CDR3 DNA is TGTGCCAGCAGCTATGTGGGGGGGAACTATGGCTACACCTTC. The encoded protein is CASSYVGGNYGYTF.

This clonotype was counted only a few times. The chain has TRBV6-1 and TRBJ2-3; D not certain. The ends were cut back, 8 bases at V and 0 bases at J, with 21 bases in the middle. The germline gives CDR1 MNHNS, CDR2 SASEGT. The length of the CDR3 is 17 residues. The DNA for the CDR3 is TGTGCCAGCCATAGACGAGTGGGGTACCCTAGCACAGATACGCAGTATTTT. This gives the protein CASHRRVGYPSTDTQYF.

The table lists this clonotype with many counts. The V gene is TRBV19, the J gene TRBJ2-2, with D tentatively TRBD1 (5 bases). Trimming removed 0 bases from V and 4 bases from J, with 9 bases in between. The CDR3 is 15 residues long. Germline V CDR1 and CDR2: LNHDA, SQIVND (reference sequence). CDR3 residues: CASSIDTQGTGELFF. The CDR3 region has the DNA TGTGCCAGTAGTATAGATACTCAGGGCACCGGGGAGCTGTTTTTT.

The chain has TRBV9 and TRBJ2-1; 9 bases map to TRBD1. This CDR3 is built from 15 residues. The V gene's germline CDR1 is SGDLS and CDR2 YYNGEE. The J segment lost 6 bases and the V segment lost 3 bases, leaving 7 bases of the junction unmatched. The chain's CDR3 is CASSGFGTGTNEQFF. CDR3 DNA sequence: TGTGCCAGCAGCGGGTTCGGGACAGGGACCAATGAGCAGTTCTTC.

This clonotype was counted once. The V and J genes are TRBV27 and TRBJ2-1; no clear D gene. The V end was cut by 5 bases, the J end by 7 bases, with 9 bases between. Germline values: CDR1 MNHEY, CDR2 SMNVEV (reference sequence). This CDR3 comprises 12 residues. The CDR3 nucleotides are TGTGCCAGCAGTGACTCAGCAAATGAGCAGTTCTTC. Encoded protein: CASSDSANEQFF.

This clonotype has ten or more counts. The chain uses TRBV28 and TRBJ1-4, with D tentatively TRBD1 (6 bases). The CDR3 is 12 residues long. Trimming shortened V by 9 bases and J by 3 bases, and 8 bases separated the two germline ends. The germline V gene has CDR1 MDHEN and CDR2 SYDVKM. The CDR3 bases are TGTGCCAGTGAGGGGGCTAATGAAAAACTGTTTTTT. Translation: CASEGANEKLFF.

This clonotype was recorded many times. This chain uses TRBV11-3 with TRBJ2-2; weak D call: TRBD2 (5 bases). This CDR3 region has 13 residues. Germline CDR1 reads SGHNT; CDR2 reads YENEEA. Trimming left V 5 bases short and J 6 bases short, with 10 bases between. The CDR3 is CASSPRTSGELFF. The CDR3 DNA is TGTGCCAGCAGCCCCCGGACTTCCGGGGAGCTGTTTTTT. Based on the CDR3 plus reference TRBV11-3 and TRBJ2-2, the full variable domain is EAGVVQSPRYKIIEKKQPVAFWCNPISGHNTLYWYLQNLGQGPELLIRYENEEAVDDSQLPKDRFSAERLKGVDSTLKIQPAELGDSAVYLCASSPRTSGELFFGEGSRLTVL.

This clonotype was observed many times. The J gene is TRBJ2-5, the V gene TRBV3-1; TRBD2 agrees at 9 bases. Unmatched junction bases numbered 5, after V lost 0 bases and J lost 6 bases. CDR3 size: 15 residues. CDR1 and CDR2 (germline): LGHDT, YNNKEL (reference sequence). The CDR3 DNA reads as TGTGCCAGCAGCCAAGATGTAGCGGGGGCGAAGACCCAGTACTTC. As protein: CASSQDVAGAKTQYF.

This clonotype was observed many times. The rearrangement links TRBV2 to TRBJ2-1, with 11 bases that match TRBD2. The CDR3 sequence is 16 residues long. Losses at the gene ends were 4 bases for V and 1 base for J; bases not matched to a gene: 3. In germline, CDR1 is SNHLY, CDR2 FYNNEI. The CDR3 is CASSASGRNSYNEQFF. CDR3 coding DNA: TGTGCCAGCAGTGCTAGCGGGAGGAATTCCTACAATGAGCAGTTCTTC.

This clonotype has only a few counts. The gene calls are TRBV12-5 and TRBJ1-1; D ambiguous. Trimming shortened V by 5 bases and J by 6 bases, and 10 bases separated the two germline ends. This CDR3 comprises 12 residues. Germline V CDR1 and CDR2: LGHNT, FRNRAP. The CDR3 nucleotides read TGTGCTAGTGGTGGAGCATTGGCTGAAGCTTTCTTT. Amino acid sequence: CASGGALAEAFF.

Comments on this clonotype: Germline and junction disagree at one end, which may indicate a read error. CDR3 region: CASSLLNSYGQYF. The CDR3 DNA sequence: TGTGCCAGCAGTTTATTGAACAGCTACGGGCAGTACTTC. J is TRBJ2-7 and V is TRBV27, with no clear D. This CDR3 is 13 amino acids long. Germline V gene data show CDR1 as MNHEY and CDR2 as SMNVEV (reference sequence).

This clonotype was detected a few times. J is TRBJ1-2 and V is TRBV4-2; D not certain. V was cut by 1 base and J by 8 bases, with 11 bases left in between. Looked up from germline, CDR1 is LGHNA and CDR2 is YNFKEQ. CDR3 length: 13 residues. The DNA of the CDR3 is TGTGCCAGCAGCCAAGCGGCAAGTTCCGGCTACACCTTC. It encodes CASSQAASSGYTF.

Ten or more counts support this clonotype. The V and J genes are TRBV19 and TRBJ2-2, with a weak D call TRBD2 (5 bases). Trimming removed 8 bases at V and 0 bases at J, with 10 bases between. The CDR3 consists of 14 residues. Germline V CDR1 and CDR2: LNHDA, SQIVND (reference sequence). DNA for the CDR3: TGTGCCAGTGGCGGGTTCGCGAACACCGGGGAGCTGTTTTTT. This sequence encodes CASGGFANTGELFF. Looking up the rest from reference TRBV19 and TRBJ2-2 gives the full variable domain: DGGITQSPKYLFRKEGQNVTLSCEQNLNHDAMYWYRQDPGQGLRLIYYSQIVNDFQKGDIAEGYSVSREKKESFPLTVTSAQKNPTAFYLCASGGFANTGELFFGEGSRLTVL.

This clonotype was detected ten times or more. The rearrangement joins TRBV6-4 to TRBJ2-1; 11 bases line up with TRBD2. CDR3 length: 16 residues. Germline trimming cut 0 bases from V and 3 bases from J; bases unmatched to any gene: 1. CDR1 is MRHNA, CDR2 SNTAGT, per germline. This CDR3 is CASSDSGTSGYNEQFF. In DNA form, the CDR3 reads TGTGCCAGCAGTGACTCCGGGACTAGCGGCTACAATGAGCAGTTCTTC.

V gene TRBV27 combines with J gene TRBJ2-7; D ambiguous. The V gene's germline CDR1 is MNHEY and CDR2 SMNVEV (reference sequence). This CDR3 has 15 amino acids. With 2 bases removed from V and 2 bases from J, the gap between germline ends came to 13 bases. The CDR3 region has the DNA TGTGCCAGCAGTTTAGGGCAGGTTCTGCCCTACGAGCAGTACTTC. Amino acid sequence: CASSLGQVLPYEQYF.

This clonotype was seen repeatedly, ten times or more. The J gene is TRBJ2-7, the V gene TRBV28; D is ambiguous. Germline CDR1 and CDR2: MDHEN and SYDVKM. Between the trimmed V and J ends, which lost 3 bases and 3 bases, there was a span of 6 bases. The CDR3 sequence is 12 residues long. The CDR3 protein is CASSFARYEQYF. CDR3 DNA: TGTGCCAGCAGTTTCGCCCGCTACGAGCAGTACTTC.

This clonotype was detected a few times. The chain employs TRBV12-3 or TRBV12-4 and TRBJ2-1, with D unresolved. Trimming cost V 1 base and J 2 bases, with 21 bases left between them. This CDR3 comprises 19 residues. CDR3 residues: CASSLVGVTPRYPYNEQFF. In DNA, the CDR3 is TGTGCCAGCAGTTTAGTTGGGGTGACTCCCCGATATCCCTACAATGAGCAGTTCTTC.

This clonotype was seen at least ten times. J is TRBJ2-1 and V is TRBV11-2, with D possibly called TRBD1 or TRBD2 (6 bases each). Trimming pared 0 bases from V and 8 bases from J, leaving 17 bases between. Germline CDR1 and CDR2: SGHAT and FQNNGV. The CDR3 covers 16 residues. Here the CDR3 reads CASSLDLDPGAHEQFF. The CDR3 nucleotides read TGTGCCAGCAGCTTAGATCTCGACCCGGGGGCCCATGAGCAGTTCTTC. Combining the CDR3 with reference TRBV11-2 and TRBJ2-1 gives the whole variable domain EAGVAQSPRYKIIEKRQSVAFWCNPISGHATLYWYQQILGQGPKLLIQFQNNGVVDDSQLPKDRFSAERLKGVDSTLKIQPAKLEDSAVYLCASSLDLDPGAHEQFFGPGTRLTVL.

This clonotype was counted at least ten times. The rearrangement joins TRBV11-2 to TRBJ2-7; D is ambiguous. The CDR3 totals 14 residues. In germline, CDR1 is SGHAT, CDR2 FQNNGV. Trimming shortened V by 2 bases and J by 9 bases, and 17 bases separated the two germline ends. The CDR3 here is CASSLFLPQHGQYF. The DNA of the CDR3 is TGTGCCAGCAGCTTATTCCTCCCGCAACACGGGCAGTACTTC.

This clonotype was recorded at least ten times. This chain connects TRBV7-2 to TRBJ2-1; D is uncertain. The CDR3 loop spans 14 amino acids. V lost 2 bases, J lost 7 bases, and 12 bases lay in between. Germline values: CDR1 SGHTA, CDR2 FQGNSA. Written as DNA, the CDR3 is TGTGCCAGCAGCTTATTCGCCATTCCAAATGAGCAGTTCTTC. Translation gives CASSLFAIPNEQFF.

The CDR3 protein is CASSLEQLYNEQFF. CDR3 DNA sequence: TGTGCCAGCAGCTTGGAACAGCTCTACAATGAGCAGTTCTTC. This rearrangement joins TRBV5-4 to TRBJ2-1; no clear D gene. CDR3 length: 14 residues. Between the trimmed V and J ends, which lost 0 bases and 3 bases, there was a span of 7 bases. The germline CDR1 and CDR2 sequences are SGHNT and YYREEE (reference sequence).

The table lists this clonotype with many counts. The CDR3 nucleotides are TGTGCCAGCACCCGGGGGGGGCCAACCTACGAGCAGTACTTC. This sequence encodes CASTRGGPTYEQYF. J is TRBJ2-7 and V is TRBV27; 8 bases match TRBD2. Germline CDR1 is MNHEY and CDR2 is SMNVEV (reference sequence). V gave up 7 bases and J gave up 2 bases; unmatched junction bases: 7. This CDR3 has 14 residues.

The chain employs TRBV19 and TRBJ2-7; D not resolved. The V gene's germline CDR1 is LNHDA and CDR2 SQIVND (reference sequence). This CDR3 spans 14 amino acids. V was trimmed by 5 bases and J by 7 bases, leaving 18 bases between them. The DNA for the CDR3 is TGTGCCAGTAGTTTCCAGTCTATTAGTGGGGAGCAGTACTTC. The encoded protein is CASSFQSISGEQYF.

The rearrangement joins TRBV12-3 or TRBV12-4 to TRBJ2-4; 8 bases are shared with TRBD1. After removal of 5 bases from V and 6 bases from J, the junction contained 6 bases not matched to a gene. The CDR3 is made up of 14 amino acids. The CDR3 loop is CASSKPDRGNIQYF. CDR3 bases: TGTGCCAGCAGTAAACCCGACAGGGGAAACATTCAGTACTTC.

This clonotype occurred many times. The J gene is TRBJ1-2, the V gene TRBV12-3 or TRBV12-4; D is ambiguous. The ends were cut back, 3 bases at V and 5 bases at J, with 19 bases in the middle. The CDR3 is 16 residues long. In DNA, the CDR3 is TGTGCCAGCAGTTTCATAGGACGGACGGATGCATATGGCTACACCTTC. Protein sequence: CASSFIGRTDAYGYTF.

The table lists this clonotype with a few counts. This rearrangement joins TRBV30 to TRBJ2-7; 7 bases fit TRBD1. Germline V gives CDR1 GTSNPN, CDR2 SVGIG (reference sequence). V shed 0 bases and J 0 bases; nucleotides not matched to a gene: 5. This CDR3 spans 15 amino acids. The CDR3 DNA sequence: TGTGCCTGGAGTGTGAGGACAGGAAGCTCCTACGAGCAGTACTTC. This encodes CAWSVRTGSSYEQYF.

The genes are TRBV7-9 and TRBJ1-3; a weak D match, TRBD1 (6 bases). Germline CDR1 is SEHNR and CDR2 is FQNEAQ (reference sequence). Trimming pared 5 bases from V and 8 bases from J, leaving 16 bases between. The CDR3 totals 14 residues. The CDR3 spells CASSQGRDWHTIYF. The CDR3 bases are TGTGCCAGCAGCCAGGGGAGGGACTGGCACACCATATATTTT.

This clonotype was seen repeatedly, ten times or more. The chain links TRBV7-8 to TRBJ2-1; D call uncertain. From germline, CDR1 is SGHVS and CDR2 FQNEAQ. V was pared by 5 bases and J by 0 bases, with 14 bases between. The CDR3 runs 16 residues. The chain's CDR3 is CASSPLQASSYNEQFF. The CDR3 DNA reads TGTGCCAGCAGCCCTCTCCAGGCGAGCTCCTACAATGAGCAGTTCTTC.

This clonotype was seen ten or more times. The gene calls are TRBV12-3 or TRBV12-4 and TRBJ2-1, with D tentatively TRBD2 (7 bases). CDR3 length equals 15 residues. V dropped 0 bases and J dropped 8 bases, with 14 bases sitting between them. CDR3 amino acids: CASSLAGGPDYEQFF. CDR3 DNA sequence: TGTGCCAGCAGTTTAGCGGGGGGGCCTGATTATGAGCAGTTCTTC.